Shown below are 20 T cell receptor beta chains from a single sample sequenced in a study of cytomegalovirus exposure and HLA in healthy donors. Data came from immunoSEQ multiplex PCR; TCRdb stores just in-frame clones and leaves some out. The data show roughly 68,000 clones, roughly 95% seen once. The sequenced sample was PBMCs. All receptors derive from a man aged 18-30 years in good health and CMV-seronegative.

This rearrangement joins TRBV10-3 to TRBJ2-6; TRBD1 matches at 7 bases. Germline values: CDR1 ENHRY, CDR2 SYGVKD. The CDR3 spans 16 residues. V shed 0 bases and J 4 bases; nucleotides not matched to a gene: 3. CDR3 DNA sequence: TGTGCCATCAGTGAGTCTAAGGGGGCCGGGGCCAACGTCCTGACTTTC. As protein: CAISESKGAGANVLTF.

The chain links TRBV2 to TRBJ1-4, with 7 bases lining up with TRBD1. The trim removed 9 bases at V and 2 bases at J, leaving 6 bases unmatched. Germline-derived CDR1 and CDR2 are SNHLY and FYNNEI. The CDR3 extends over 14 amino acids. The CDR3 reads CASSPGQTNEKLFF. CDR3 nucleotides: TGTGCCAGTAGTCCGGGACAGACTAATGAAAAACTGTTTTTT.

The chain recombines TRBV4-1 with TRBJ1-1, with D unresolved. Trimming removed 1 base from V and 9 bases from J, with 12 bases in between. The CDR3 covers 13 residues. Germline CDR1 reads MGHRA; CDR2 reads YSYEKL. CDR3 in amino acids: CASSQGDTQQAFF. The CDR3 DNA reads as TGCGCCAGCAGCCAAGGCGACACTCAACAAGCTTTCTTT.

The CDR3 DNA reads as TGTGCCAGCAGTTACTCTACACCTTCACCCCTCCACTTT. Translation gives CASSYSTPSPLHF. V and J are TRBV6-5 and TRBJ1-6; D remains ambiguous. This CDR3 is built from 13 residues. V was pared by 0 bases and J by 9 bases, with 6 bases between. The V gene's germline CDR1 is MNHEY and CDR2 SVGAGI.

The chain couples TRBV7-8 to TRBJ1-5, with a weak D call TRBD1 (5 bases). CDR3 length: 14 residues. Looked up from germline, CDR1 is SGHVS and CDR2 is FQNEAQ. The V end was cut by 2 bases, the J end by 5 bases, with 10 bases between. CDR3 nucleotides: TGTGCCAGCAGCTTACGTGACAGCCATCAGCCCCAGCATTTT. Translation gives CASSLRDSHQPQHF.

V usage is TRBV6-6 and J usage is TRBJ1-4; 8 bases map to TRBD1. This CDR3 is 14 amino acids long. The J segment lost 6 bases and the V segment lost 2 bases, leaving 2 bases of the junction unmatched. Germline V gene sequence: CDR1 MNHNY, CDR2 SVGAGI (reference sequence). CDR3: CASSYQGADEKLFF. CDR3 sequence (DNA): TGTGCCAGCAGTTACCAGGGGGCGGATGAAAAACTGTTTTTT.

The chain has TRBV5-6 and TRBJ2-5; no clear D gene. CDR3 length equals 14 residues. The V end was cut by 4 bases, the J end by 5 bases, with 15 bases between. The germline CDR1 and CDR2 sequences are SGHDT and YYEEEE. The CDR3 bases are TGTGCCAGCAGCCCCCTGAAACGTGGCGAGACCCAGTACTTC. It yields the protein CASSPLKRGETQYF.

V is TRBV7-3 and J is TRBJ2-1; 16 nucleotides line up with TRBD2. With V trimmed by 2 bases and J by 7 bases, 5 bases remained unmatched. Per germline, CDR1 SGHTA and CDR2 FQGTGA. The CDR3 totals 17 residues. CDR3 nucleotide sequence: TGTGCCAGCAGCTTAGAGGGACTAGCGGGAGGGGGGAATGAGCAGTTCTTC. Its translation: CASSLEGLAGGGNEQFF.

This clone was observed a few times. Here the CDR3 reads CASKRELGTDTQYF. The CDR3 DNA follows: TGTGCCAGCAAACGGGAGCTAGGCACAGATACGCAGTATTTT. This chain uses TRBV6-1 with TRBJ2-3; D is possibly TRBD2 (6 bases). The CDR3 extends over 14 amino acids. The germline V gene has CDR1 MNHNS and CDR2 SASEGT. V lost 7 bases and J lost 1, with 12 bases in between.

This chain connects TRBV28 to TRBJ2-7; 8 bases map to TRBD2. The germline V gene has CDR1 MDHEN and CDR2 SYDVKM. The J segment lost 0 bases and the V segment lost 6 bases, leaving 4 bases of the junction unmatched. This CDR3 comprises 14 residues. In nucleotides, the CDR3 is TGTGCCAGCAGAGCGGGGGACACCTCCTACGAGCAGTACTTC. This sequence encodes CASRAGDTSYEQYF.

This chain connects TRBV21-1 to TRBJ2-7; the D segment call TRBD1 is taken from the table without a DNA check. TRBV21-1 has pseudogene status. This CDR3 has 15 amino acids. DNA of the CDR3: TGTGCCAGCAGAACGGATCACAGGGAAAGGGGCGAGCAGTACTTC. Its protein is CASRTDHRERGEQYF.

This chain uses TRBV27 with TRBJ2-1, with a possible D match to TRBD2 (5 bases). Between the trimmed V and J ends, which lost 3 bases and 5 bases, there was a span of 5 bases. The CDR3 totals 12 residues. The germline gives CDR1 MNHEY, CDR2 SMNVEV (reference sequence). CDR3: CASSFGDNEQFF. The CDR3 region has the DNA TGTGCCAGCAGTTTCGGGGACAATGAGCAGTTCTTC.

The rearrangement links TRBV28 to TRBJ2-7, with TRBD1 identical over 8 bases. The CDR3 is 15 residues long. Germline loops: CDR1 MDHEN, CDR2 SYDVKM. Trimming at V came to 2 bases and at J to 5 bases, leaving 8 bases not matched to a gene. CDR3 sequence (DNA): TGTGCCAGCAGTTTAAAGGGCAGGGGGCGCGACGAGCAGTACTTC. Translated, it gives CASSLKGRGRDEQYF.

This chain links TRBV18 with TRBJ1-4; TRBD1 might be the D (5 bases). The CDR3 covers 14 residues. V dropped 3 bases and J dropped 5 bases, with 10 bases sitting between them. The germline V gene has CDR1 KGHSH and CDR2 LQKENI. In DNA, the CDR3 is TGTGCCAGCTCACCGGGATCAGGGAATGAAAAACTGTTTTTT. Encoded protein: CASSPGSGNEKLFF.

The chain couples TRBV2 to TRBJ1-2; TRBD1 agrees at 9 bases. With V trimmed by 1 base and J by 4 bases, 7 bases remained unmatched. The CDR3 loop spans 16 amino acids. Germline-derived CDR1 and CDR2 are SNHLY and FYNNEI. The CDR3 is CASSEVSTGGGYGYTF. The CDR3 bases are TGTGCCAGCAGTGAAGTATCGACAGGGGGGGGCTATGGCTACACCTTC.

The table lists this clone with a count of one. The V gene is TRBV9, the J gene TRBJ1-6; D gene ambiguous. Germline V gene data show CDR1 as SGDLS and CDR2 as YYNGEE. Trimming stripped 0 bases from V and 0 bases from J, with 10 bases between. This CDR3 spans 17 amino acids. The CDR3 region is CASSVGHTDSYNSPLHF. The CDR3 coding sequence is TGTGCCAGCAGCGTAGGTCACACAGACTCCTATAATTCACCCCTCCACTTT.

This chain uses TRBV11-2 with TRBJ1-6; D possibly corresponds to TRBD1 (6 bases). The CDR3 spans 15 residues. Trimming removed 1 base at V and 5 bases at J, with 9 bases between. The germline CDR1 and CDR2 sequences are SGHAT and FQNNGV. The CDR3 protein is CASSLGPGDNSPLHF. In DNA form, the CDR3 reads TGTGCCAGCAGCTTAGGGCCAGGGGATAATTCACCCCTCCACTTT.

The J gene is TRBJ2-1, the V gene TRBV6-6; D is uncertain. CDR3 length equals 13 residues. Germline loops: CDR1 MNHNY, CDR2 SVGAGI (reference sequence). The V gene lost 2 bases and the J gene lost 5 bases, with 7 bases spanning the gap. The CDR3 reads CASSYEKNNEQFF. In DNA, the CDR3 is TGTGCCAGCAGTTACGAGAAAAACAATGAGCAGTTCTTC.

This chain joins TRBV5-4 and TRBJ1-2; 7 bases are shared with TRBD1. The V gene end was trimmed by 4 bases and the J gene end by 8 bases; junction bases not matched to a gene: 14. The germline V gene encodes CDR1 SGHNT and CDR2 YYREEE (reference sequence). The CDR3 contains 15 residues. CDR3 DNA: TGTGCCAGCAGCAGAGCAGGGGACAGAGGGCTAGGCTACACCTTC. Protein: CASSRAGDRGLGYTF. The full variable domain, in which reference TRBV5-4 and TRBJ1-2 provide the parts outside the CDR3, is ETGVTQSPTHLIKTRGQQVTLRCSSQSGHNTVSWYQQALGQGPQFIFQYYREEENGRGNFPPRFSGLQFPNYSSELNVNALELDDSALYLCASSRAGDRGLGYTFGSGTRLTVV.

Remarks on this clone: The junction and the germline gene differ at one end; a read error may be behind it. The chain has TRBV30 and TRBJ2-3; TRBD2 matches at 7 bases. Germline CDR1 and CDR2: GTSNPN and SVGIG (reference sequence). The CDR3 consists of 13 residues. The CDR3 here is CAWSGTSQVFGSF. CDR3 DNA: TGTGCCTGGAGTGGGACTAGTCAGGTGTTCGGCTCATTT. Full variable domain (remainder filled in from reference TRBV30 and TRBJ2-3): SQTIHQWPATLVQPVGSPLSLECTVEGTSNPNLYWYRQAAGRGLQLLFYSVGIGQISSEVPQNLSASRPQDRQFILSSKKLLLSDSGFYLCAWSGTSQVFGSFGPGTRLTVL.